These T cell receptor beta chains were read from a single sample in a study of cytomegalovirus exposure and HLA in healthy donors. Clones were read by immunoSEQ multiplex PCR, and TCRdb kept only the in-frame ones, dropping some. Among approximately 110,000 clones, almost 90% were seen once, and the ten largest hold approximately 2%. The sequencing sample was made of PBMCs. These receptor sequences come from a woman aged 18-29 years in good health and CMV-seronegative. CDR3s include the opening cysteine and the closing phenylalanine or tryptophan. A D gene is named only where the DNA matches it firmly. Size is stated for part of the rows, as once, few or many counts, or as a class when the clone is expanded.

>-|TRBJ2-3|few|TRBV5-4
CASSWGRATPHQQYF
TGTGCCAGCAGCTGGGGGCGGGCAACACCTCATCAGCAGTATTTT
>-|TRBJ2-3|-|TRBV27
CASSLSPGDTDTQYF
TGTGCCAGCAGTTTATCTCCCGGGGACACAGATACGCAGTATTTT
>TRBD1|TRBJ1-1|-|TRBV2
CASGGTGQGDTEAFF
TGTGCCAGCGGGGGAACGGGACAGGGGGATACTGAAGCTTTCTTT
>TRBD1|TRBJ1-6|few|TRBV4-2
CASSQAEGQGNSPLHF
TGTGCCAGCAGCCAAGCCGAGGGACAGGGGAATTCACCCCTCCACTTT
>-|TRBJ2-3|-|TRBV4-1
CASSQVVGGPTDTQYF
TGCGCCAGCAGCCAAGTCGTTGGAGGGCCGACAGATACGCAGTATTTT
>TRBD2|TRBJ2-3|-|TRBV7-2
CASSLTTSGGGTTDTQYF
TGTGCCAGCAGCTTAACGACTAGCGGAGGGGGGACCACAGATACGCAGTATTTT
>TRBD1|TRBJ1-1|-|TRBV6-5
CASRGTGANTEAFF
TGTGCCAGCAGAGGGACAGGGGCGAACACTGAAGCTTTCTTT
>-|TRBJ2-1|-|TRBV20-1
CSASGKNEQFF
TGCAGTGCTAGCGGTAAGAATGAGCAGTTCTTC
>-|TRBJ2-2|-|TRBV7-9
CASSLGTPNTGELFF
TGTGCCAGCAGCTTAGGGACACCGAACACCGGGGAGCTGTTTTTT
>-|TRBJ1-3|few|TRBV2
CASRSSGNTIYF
TGTGCCAGCAGGAGCTCTGGAAACACCATATATTTT
>-|TRBJ1-1|once|TRBV14
CASSQRFRGSALGTEAFF
TGTGCCAGCAGCCAACGCTTCAGGGGAAGCGCCTTAGGCACTGAAGCTTTCTTT
>-|TRBJ2-1|-|TRBV11-3
CASSLGLAEQFF
TGTGCCAGCAGCTTAGGGCTAGCTGAGCAGTTCTTC
>-|TRBJ1-5|-|TRBV6-5
CASSYSGGGPNQPQHF
TGTGCCAGCAGTTACTCGGGGGGGGGTCCTAATCAGCCCCAGCATTTT
>-|TRBJ1-2|-|TRBV4-1
CASSQDSGQPYGYTF
TGCGCCAGCAGCCAAGATTCCGGACAGCCCTATGGCTACACCTTC
>TRBD2|TRBJ2-1|-|TRBV7-2
CASSLAWSAGGVEQFF
TGTGCCAGCAGCTTAGCCTGGTCAGCGGGAGGGGTGGAGCAGTTCTTC
>TRBD2|TRBJ2-2|-|TRBV29-1
CSVEMWEGRSEDTGELFF
TGCAGCGTTGAAATGTGGGAGGGCCGGTCTGAGGACACCGGGGAGCTGTTTTTT